This TCR beta chain is from a study of blood T cell repertoires in COVID-19. There are 14 residues in the CDR3. Germline CDR1 and CDR2: SGHRS and YFSETQ. The germline V and J ends were trimmed by 2 bases and 3 bases, with 11 bases remaining between them. Original data processing: Amplifying reference gene primers gave estimates of nucleated cell counts. TCRdb's copy holds only in-frame clones and misses some; the assay was immunoSEQ multiplex PCR. V and J calls and clone size are copied from that table; D and trimming were computed from the DNA. Altogether 220,000 or so clones are present, approximately 78% being singletons, with the ten largest covering around 8%. Seattle-derived patients entered the study during active infection and were followed longitudinally.

Sequencing input: peripheral blood. This TCR was recovered from a woman of 80 years or more with COVID-19, enrolled during active disease. This chain connects TRBV5-1 to TRBJ2-5; the D gene is possibly TRBD2 (6 bases). CDR3 loop: CASSLTRGKETQYF. The CDR3 DNA is TGCGCCAGCAGCTTAACCCGGGGGAAAGAGACCCAGTACTTC.